This TCR beta chain stems from a study of shared clonotypes between healthy human individuals (dated by TCRdb to the early 2020s). General notes on the study: The cohort comprised a couple of women and three men aged 18 to 49 years. For each donor, three plates each were used for CD4 naive and CD4 memory, two plates were used for CD8 naive, and one plate was used for CD8 memory. Libraries were prepared and TCR repertoires were sequenced by different laboratories using diverse techniques, in order to increase sequencing depth and limit assay-specific biases. Per donor, leukapheresis produced somewhere between about 0.94 and 10 billion PBMCs. The study deeply sequenced blood TCR repertoires of about 5 healthy adults to estimate repertoire size and the extent of clonotype sharing between individuals.

What the authors observed across the whole study: Higher generation probabilities were observed for clonotypes shared by all four sorted-subset donors than for non-shared clonotypes. Based on pairwise subsampling, the degree of clonotype sharing among donors was expected to be affected by sequencing depth. Naive subsets generally had larger estimated clonotype richness than memory subsets did. Even with the large sequencing depth, rarefaction of the sorted-subset datasets indicated that sequencing was incomplete. Roughly 5.2% of naive CD4, more than 3% of naive CD8, approximately 2.2% of memory CD4, and approximately 0.39% of memory CD8 clonotypes were shared across several donors. Sampling was restricted to blood, and TCR repertoires in tissue are likely to differ from TCR repertoires in blood. Because the study included a small number of donors, the genetic and exposure-history diversity represented was limited.

Using the deep immunoSEQ assay, multiplex PCR amplified TCR CDR3 regions from genomic DNA. Extracted genomic DNA from each cell subset was distributed evenly across all wells of several immunoSEQ 96-well plates, and each plate was treated as a replicate. For sorted subsets, each replicate PCR was loaded with about 0.2 ug genomic DNA, equivalent to approximately 27,000 T cell genomes. Purified libraries were measured with a Qubit 3.0 fluorometer, size-checked on a Bioanalyzer 2100, and measured again with the KAPA Library Quantification kit. Every immunoSEQ 96-well plate was sequenced on a dedicated single-read 150-cycle Illumina NextSeq 550 flow cell. As for the authors' bioinformatics: Because the immunoSEQ output included only junctional sequences and no quality scores, the filtering could not be the same as the filtering used for full-length reads. Sequences were annotated with PyIR, a Python wrapper for IgBLAST v1.9, using IMGT germline references to assign V/J genes and CDR3. Reads were removed for weak V/J assignments (E-value above 1e-6), missing CDR3, stop codons, out-of-frame junctions, or ambiguous translated residues. V3J clonotypes were defined as sequences sharing the same inferred V gene, J gene, and CDR3 amino acid sequence. Percentage overlap between repertoires was computed as shared unique clonotypes divided by the size of the smaller repertoire. Richness of each repertoire was evaluated using RTK rarefaction, the Chao1 estimator, and Recon v2.1 estimates of unobserved clonotypes. Generation probabilities for all TCRbeta clonotypes obtained by the gDNA method from a few donors were computed using OLGA. In its TCRdb copy, this immuneACCESS table keeps in-frame sequences only and misses some clones. Where compared with another copy, unresolved V genes explain less than half of these, and the others have no known cause. D and trimming were read from the DNA, whereas the V and J calls and clone size are those reported in that table. The sample profile shows more than 150,000 clones; 65% to 70% of them were found once. The ten largest clones take up less than 11% of the sample.

V is pruned by 3 bases and J by 3 bases, leaving 15 bases of the junction without a gene match. Looking up the germline V gene yields CDR1 SGHDN and CDR2 FVKESK. Including the terminal cysteine and phenylalanine, the CDR3 comprises 19 residues. Only the CDR3 region is kept as DNA, spanning 57 bases read in frame from base 1. Turning to this clone: What this receptor recognizes is not known. No base quality information exists; no much larger clone differs at one position.

The donors were healthy, HIV-negative adults who had no recently reported acute infections or vaccinations. Every donor was a Caucasian adult residing in Nashville, Tennessee, USA. CD4+ T cells were enriched through magnetic negative selection, after which naive cells were positively selected on CD45RA and the remaining negative fraction served as the memory subset. Blood was obtained by leukapheresis, after which PBMCs were separated by Ficoll-Histopaque density gradient centrifugation and cryopreserved in liquid nitrogen vapor phase. Purity and quantity of every magnetically sorted T cell population were checked by analytical flow cytometry. Genomic DNA was isolated from every sorted fraction and measured by UV absorbance on a Nanodrop 2000c.

The sequence came from a man aged 25 to 45 in good health. Sequences were obtained from memory CD4+ T cells sorted from blood. The cell subset or site label here, explained by the study, means: CD45RA-negative fraction. The sequence links TRBV14 to TRBJ2-1; 9 middle bases align to TRBD2. The DNA reads as follows: TGTGCCAGCAGCCATAGAGTCGGACTGAGCGGGAGGAACTACAATGAGCAGTTCTTC. Its translation is CASSHRVGLSGRNYNEQFF. Outside the CDR3, residues come from the reference TRBV14 and TRBJ2-1 proteins, so the full variable domain is: EAGVTQFPSHSVIEKGQTVTLRCDPISGHDNLYWYRRVMGKEIKFLLHFVKESKQDESGMPNNRFLAERTGGTYSTLKVQPAELEDSGVYFCASSHRVGLSGRNYNEQFFGPGTRLTVL.